Following are 16 T cell receptor beta chains from one sample sequenced in a study of shared T cell receptors in the human thymus. Measured with immunoSEQ multiplex PCR; TCRdb has only the in-frame clones, and not every one. Among approximately 660,000 clones listed, roughly 90% were seen once. The sample was also linked to a second study, of human thymus T cells.

Sequencing was carried out using thymocytes. The receptors shown here come from a boy in the first two years of life with a congenital heart defect.

The gene calls are TRBV27 and TRBJ2-3; D call uncertain. V lost 6 bases and J lost 4, with 23 bases in between. Looked up from germline, CDR1 is MNHEY and CDR2 is SMNVEV (reference sequence). This CDR3 has 17 amino acids. The CDR3 DNA is TGTGCCAGCAGCCGCCTCCACCGGAGCTCCCGCGCAGATACGCAGTATTTT. Translated, it gives CASSRLHRSSRADTQYF.

The genes are TRBV4-3 and TRBJ2-5; a weak D match, TRBD2 (6 bases). This CDR3 contains 14 residues. Trimming took 5 bases from V and 3 from J, leaving 13 bases between them. Germline CDR1 reads LGHNA; CDR2 reads YSLEER. CDR3: CASSRDSTKETQYF. The CDR3 DNA reads TGCGCCAGCAGCAGGGACTCAACCAAAGAGACCCAGTACTTC.

This clone appeared a single time. The chain couples TRBV4-3 to TRBJ2-5; 12 bases align to TRBD2. Trimming at V came to 4 bases and at J to 3 bases, leaving 21 bases not matched to a gene. The CDR3 runs 21 residues. Per the germline V gene, CDR1 is LGHNA and CDR2 is YSLEER. The DNA of the CDR3 is TGCGCCAGCAGCCTACGTCCAAGGAGGGCTAGCGGGAGGGGGGGAGAAGAGACCCAGTACTTC. Its translation: CASSLRPRRASGRGGEETQYF.

The chain carries TRBV29-1 and TRBJ2-3, with 8 bases identical to TRBD2. Germline V gene sequence: CDR1 SQVTM, CDR2 ANQGSEA. There are 18 residues in the CDR3. With 5 bases clipped from V and 4 bases from J, the junction kept 20 bases outside the gene matches. This CDR3 reads CSVRPGGEREGRADTQYF. DNA for the CDR3: TGCAGCGTTAGGCCGGGGGGGGAACGGGAGGGCCGCGCAGATACGCAGTATTTT.

The J gene is TRBJ1-5, the V gene TRBV5-8, with D perhaps matching TRBD1 (5 bases). Per germline, CDR1 SGHTS and CDR2 YDEGEE. Between the trimmed V and J ends, which lost 4 bases and 5 bases, there was a span of 7 bases. This CDR3 has 12 residues. The CDR3 DNA reads as TGTGCCAGCAGCAAGGGGTATCAGCCCCAGCATTTT. It specifies CASSKGYQPQHF.

This CDR3 is CASSHDRGRDTGELFF. The CDR3 DNA follows: TGTGCCAGCAGCCACGACAGGGGGCGCGATACCGGGGAGCTGTTTTTT. The V gene is TRBV7-9, the J gene TRBJ2-2, with 10 bases identical to TRBD1. The ends lost 5 bases at V and 5 bases at J; junction bases unmatched: 8. The CDR3 loop spans 16 amino acids. CDR1 and CDR2 from the germline V gene are SEHNR and FQNEAQ (reference sequence).

This sequence joins TRBV27 and TRBJ2-1; 10 bases align to TRBD1. CDR3 size: 15 residues. V was clipped by 3 bases and J by 2 bases; unmatched bases: 1. Germline V CDR1 and CDR2: MNHEY, SMNVEV (reference sequence). The CDR3 nucleotides read TGTGCCAGCAGTTTCGGGACAGGGGCCTACAATGAGCAGTTCTTC. The encoded protein is CASSFGTGAYNEQFF.

The chain is built from TRBV11-3 and TRBJ1-1, with 7 bases identical to TRBD1. In germline, CDR1 is SGHNT, CDR2 YENEEA. Trimming cost V 4 bases and J 1 base; bases outside gene matches: 3. CDR3 length: 14 residues. DNA of the CDR3: TGTGCCAGCAGCTACGCAGGGGGGAACACTGAAGCTTTCTTT. Its translation: CASSYAGGNTEAFF.

This clone was recorded a few times. The DNA for the CDR3 is TGTGCCAGCAGCGGCCGCCCCCGGACTAGCGGATTCTACGAGCAGTACTTC. Protein: CASSGRPRTSGFYEQYF. This chain uses TRBV21-1 with TRBJ2-7; the DNA was not compared with TRBD2, the D call given in the table. TRBV21-1 represents a pseudogene. The CDR3 contains 17 residues.

The chain is built from TRBV5-1 and TRBJ2-3; 9 bases match TRBD1. The trim removed 4 bases at V and 4 bases at J, leaving 7 bases unmatched. The germline V gene has CDR1 SGHRS and CDR2 YFSETQ. This CDR3 region has 15 residues. The CDR3 here is CASSPGQGGPDTQYF. CDR3 DNA: TGCGCCAGCAGCCCGGGACAGGGCGGCCCAGATACGCAGTATTTT.

A note on this clone: The sample holds other DNA sequences that translate to the same CDR3. The rearrangement joins TRBV9 to TRBJ2-2; D is possibly TRBD2 (6 bases). Between the trimmed V and J ends, which lost 1 base and 3 bases, there was a span of 7 bases. The CDR3 loop spans 14 amino acids. Germline CDR1 SGDLS, CDR2 YYNGEE. CDR3 loop: CASSVWGDTGELFF. The CDR3 nucleotides read TGTGCCAGCAGCGTATGGGGGGACACCGGGGAGCTGTTTTTT.

V usage is TRBV5-4 and J usage is TRBJ2-5; D perhaps matches TRBD1 (6 bases). The J call may be mistaken, given a closer DNA end match to TRBJ2-7. The CDR3 length is 12 residues. The germline CDR1 and CDR2 sequences are SGHNT and YYREEE (reference sequence). As DNA, the CDR3 is TGTGCCAGCGGACAGACATTCCACGAGCAGTACTTC. Encoded protein: CASGQTFHEQYF.

The genes are TRBV18 and TRBJ2-5; possible D gene TRBD2, 5 bases. Germline V lookup: CDR1 KGHSH, CDR2 LQKENI. CDR3 length: 15 amino acids. The germline V and J ends were trimmed by 3 bases and 5 bases, with 16 bases remaining between them. CDR3 sequence: CASSPFSDSGETQYF. DNA of the CDR3: TGTGCCAGCTCACCTTTCTCGGACTCGGGTGAGACCCAGTACTTC.

This sequence joins TRBV9 and TRBJ2-3; 11 bases fit TRBD2. Germline V gene lookup returns CDR1 SGDLS and CDR2 YYNGEE. This CDR3 spans 16 amino acids. The V segment lost 3 bases and the J segment 4 bases; nucleotides outside the gene matches: 7. CDR3 sequence: CASSARGSGRADTQYF. DNA for the CDR3: TGTGCCAGCAGCGCCCGGGGTAGCGGGAGGGCAGATACGCAGTATTTT.

The rearrangement uses TRBV27 and TRBJ2-7, with a tentative D call TRBD1 (5 bases). The CDR3 spans 13 residues. V lost 3 bases and J lost 5, with 11 bases in between. Per the germline V gene, CDR1 is MNHEY and CDR2 is SMNVEV (reference sequence). Here the CDR3 DNA reads TGTGCCAGCAGTTTGCGACAGAGGAACGAGCAGTACTTC. Encoded protein: CASSLRQRNEQYF.

The rearrangement uses TRBV28 and TRBJ2-7, with D possibly TRBD1 on 6 matching bases. The V gene lost 0 bases and the J gene lost 0 bases, with 6 bases spanning the gap. The length of the CDR3 is 14 residues. Germline assignment: CDR1 MDHEN and CDR2 SYDVKM. CDR3: CASSLWGASYEQYF. The CDR3 DNA sequence: TGTGCCAGCAGTTTATGGGGGGCCTCCTACGAGCAGTACTTC.